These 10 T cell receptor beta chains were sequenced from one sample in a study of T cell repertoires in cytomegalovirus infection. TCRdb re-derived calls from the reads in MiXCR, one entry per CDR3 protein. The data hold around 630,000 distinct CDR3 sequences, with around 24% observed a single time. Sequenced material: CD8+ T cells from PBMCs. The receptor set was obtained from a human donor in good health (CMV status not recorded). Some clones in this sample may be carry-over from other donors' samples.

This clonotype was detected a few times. In nucleotides, the CDR3 is TGTGCCAGCAGCTTCGAGGGCTTGGACACTGAAGCTTTCTTT. It specifies CASSFEGLDTEAFF. The J gene is TRBJ1-1, the V gene TRBV5-5; D ambiguous. Trimming cost V 2 bases and J 3 bases, with 11 bases left between them. The CDR3 totals 14 residues. Germline V gene lookup returns CDR1 SGHKS and CDR2 YYEKEE (reference sequence).

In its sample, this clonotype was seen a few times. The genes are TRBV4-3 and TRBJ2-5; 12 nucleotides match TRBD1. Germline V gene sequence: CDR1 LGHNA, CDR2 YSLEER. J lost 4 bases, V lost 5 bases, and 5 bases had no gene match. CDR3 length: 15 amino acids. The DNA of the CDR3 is TGCGCCAGCAGCGCGGGACAGGGGGCTTTAGAGACCCAGTACTTC. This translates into CASSAGQGALETQYF.

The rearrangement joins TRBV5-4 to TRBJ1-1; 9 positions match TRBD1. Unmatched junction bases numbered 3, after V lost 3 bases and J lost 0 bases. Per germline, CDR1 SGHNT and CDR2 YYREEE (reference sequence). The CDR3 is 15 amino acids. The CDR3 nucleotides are TGTGCCAGCAGCTGGGGACAGGGTATGAACACTGAAGCTTTCTTT. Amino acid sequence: CASSWGQGMNTEAFF.

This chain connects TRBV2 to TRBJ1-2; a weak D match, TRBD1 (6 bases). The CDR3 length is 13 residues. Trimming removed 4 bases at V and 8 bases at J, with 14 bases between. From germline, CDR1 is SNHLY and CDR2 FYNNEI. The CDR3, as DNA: TGTGCCAGCAGTGGAGGGGGAGTCTACGGCTACACCTTC. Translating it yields CASSGGGVYGYTF.

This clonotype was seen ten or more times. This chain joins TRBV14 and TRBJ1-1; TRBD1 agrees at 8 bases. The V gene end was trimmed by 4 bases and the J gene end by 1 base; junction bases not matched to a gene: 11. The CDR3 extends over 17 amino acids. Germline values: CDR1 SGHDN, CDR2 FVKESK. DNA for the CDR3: TGTGCCAGCAGCCTTGGACAGGGAAAGATAAGGAACACTGAAGCTTTCTTT. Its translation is CASSLGQGKIRNTEAFF.

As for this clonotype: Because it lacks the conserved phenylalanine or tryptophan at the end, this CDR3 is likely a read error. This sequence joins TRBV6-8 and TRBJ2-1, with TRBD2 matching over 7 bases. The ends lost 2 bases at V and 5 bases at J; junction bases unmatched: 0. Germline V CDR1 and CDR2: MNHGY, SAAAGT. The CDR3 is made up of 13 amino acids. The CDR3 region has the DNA TGTGCCAGCAGTTACCGGGGGGACAATGAGCAGTTCTCC. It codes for CASSYRGDNEQFS.

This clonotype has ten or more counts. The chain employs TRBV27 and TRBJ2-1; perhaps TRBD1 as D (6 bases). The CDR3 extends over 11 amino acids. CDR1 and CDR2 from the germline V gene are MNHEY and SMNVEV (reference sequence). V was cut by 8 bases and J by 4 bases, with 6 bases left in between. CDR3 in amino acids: CASQGYNEQFF. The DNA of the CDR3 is TGTGCCAGCCAGGGGTACAATGAGCAGTTCTTC.

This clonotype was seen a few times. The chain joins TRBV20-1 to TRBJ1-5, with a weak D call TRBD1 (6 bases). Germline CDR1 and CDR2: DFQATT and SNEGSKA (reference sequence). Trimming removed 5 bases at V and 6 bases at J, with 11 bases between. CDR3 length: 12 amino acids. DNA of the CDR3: TGCAGTGCTCACCTCAGGGGTCAGCCCCAGCATTTT. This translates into CSAHLRGQPQHF.

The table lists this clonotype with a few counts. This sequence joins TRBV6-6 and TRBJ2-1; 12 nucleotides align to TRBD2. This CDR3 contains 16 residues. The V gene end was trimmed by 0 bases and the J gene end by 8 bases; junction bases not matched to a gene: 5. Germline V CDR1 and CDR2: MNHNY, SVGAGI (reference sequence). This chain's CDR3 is CASSYSLAGGPDEQFF. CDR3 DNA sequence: TGTGCCAGCAGTTACTCCCTAGCGGGGGGGCCCGATGAGCAGTTCTTC.

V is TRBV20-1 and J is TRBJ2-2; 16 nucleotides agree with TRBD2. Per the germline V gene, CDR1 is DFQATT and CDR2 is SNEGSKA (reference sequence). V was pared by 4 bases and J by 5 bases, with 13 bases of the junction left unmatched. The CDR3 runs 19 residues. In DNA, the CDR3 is TGCAGTGCTAACCCCCTGGGACTAGCGGGGGGGCCGACGACCGGGGAGCTGTTTTTT. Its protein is CSANPLGLAGGPTTGELFF.